This T cell receptor beta chain was captured by sequencing in a study of blood T cells in healthy people across ages. Regarding the study as a whole: It was the long-lived donors that had more naive CD4+ cells and higher diversity than aged donors. Reliance upon unsorted PBMCs precluded definitive naive versus antigen-experienced comparison.

Per germline, CDR1 MNHEY and CDR2 SVGAGI. Germline trimming cut 7 bases from V and 2 bases from J; bases unmatched to any gene: 13. This CDR3 is 16 amino acids long. Turning to this clonotype: Its antigen is unidentified.

With a J-beta primer mix and a sample-barcoded 5' primer, a second PCR ran about 7 to 12 cycles. MiXCR, run by TCRdb on the 5' RACE reads, gives a single entry per CDR3 protein. The sample includes 1,800,000 or so distinct CDR3 sequences, about 39% seen only once; the top ten take approximately 22%. The gene calls are TRBV6-5 and TRBJ2-7, with 8 bases matching TRBD1. This TCR derives from a human donor in good health. The specimen sequenced was blood. The CDR3: CASTRGSTGGTYEQYF. As DNA, the CDR3 is TGTGCCAGCACTCGGGGATCAACAGGGGGTACCTACGAGCAGTACTTC.